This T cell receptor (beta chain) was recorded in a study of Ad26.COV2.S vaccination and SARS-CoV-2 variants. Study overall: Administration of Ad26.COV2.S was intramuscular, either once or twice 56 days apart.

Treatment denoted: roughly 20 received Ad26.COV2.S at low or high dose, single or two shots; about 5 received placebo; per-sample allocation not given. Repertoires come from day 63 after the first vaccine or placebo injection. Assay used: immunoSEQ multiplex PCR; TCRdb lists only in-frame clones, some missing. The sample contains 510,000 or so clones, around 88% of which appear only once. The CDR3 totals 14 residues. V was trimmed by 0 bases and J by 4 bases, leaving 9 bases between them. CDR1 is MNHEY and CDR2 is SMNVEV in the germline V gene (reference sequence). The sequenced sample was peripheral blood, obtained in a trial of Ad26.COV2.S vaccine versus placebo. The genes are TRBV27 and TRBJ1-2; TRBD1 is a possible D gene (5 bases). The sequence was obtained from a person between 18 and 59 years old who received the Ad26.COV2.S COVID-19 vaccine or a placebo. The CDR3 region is CASSLSPGLYGYTF. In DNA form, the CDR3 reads TGTGCCAGCAGTTTATCGCCGGGGCTCTATGGCTACACCTTC.